This T cell receptor beta chain was observed in a study of cytotoxic CD8 clonotypes in ibrutinib-treated CLL. In the study overall: The average sample held roughly 250,000 productive templates and fewer than 100,000 productive rearrangements. Overall study results and limits: Starting clonality was above that of age-matched healthy donors and tracked circulating CD8+ T-cell counts.

Data came from immunoSEQ multiplex PCR; TCRdb stores just in-frame clones and leaves some out. The sample records approximately 92,000 clones, roughly three quarters being singletons. This clone appeared a single time. Antigen: not known. TCR beta libraries used 1.5 to 2 micrograms of DNA from cryopreserved PBMCs. CDR1 and CDR2 from the germline V gene are MDHEN and SYDVKM. Trimming removed 8 bases from V and 2 bases from J, with 9 bases in between. CDR3 length: 12 residues. The chain employs TRBV28 and TRBJ2-5; no firm D call. The TCR sequence derives from a human donor with chronic lymphocytic leukemia. Here the sequenced sample was PBMCs, taken after 24 months of ibrutinib treatment. DNA of the CDR3: TGTGCCAGCGGTCGGGTTCAAGAGACCCAGTACTTC. It translates to CASGRVQETQYF.